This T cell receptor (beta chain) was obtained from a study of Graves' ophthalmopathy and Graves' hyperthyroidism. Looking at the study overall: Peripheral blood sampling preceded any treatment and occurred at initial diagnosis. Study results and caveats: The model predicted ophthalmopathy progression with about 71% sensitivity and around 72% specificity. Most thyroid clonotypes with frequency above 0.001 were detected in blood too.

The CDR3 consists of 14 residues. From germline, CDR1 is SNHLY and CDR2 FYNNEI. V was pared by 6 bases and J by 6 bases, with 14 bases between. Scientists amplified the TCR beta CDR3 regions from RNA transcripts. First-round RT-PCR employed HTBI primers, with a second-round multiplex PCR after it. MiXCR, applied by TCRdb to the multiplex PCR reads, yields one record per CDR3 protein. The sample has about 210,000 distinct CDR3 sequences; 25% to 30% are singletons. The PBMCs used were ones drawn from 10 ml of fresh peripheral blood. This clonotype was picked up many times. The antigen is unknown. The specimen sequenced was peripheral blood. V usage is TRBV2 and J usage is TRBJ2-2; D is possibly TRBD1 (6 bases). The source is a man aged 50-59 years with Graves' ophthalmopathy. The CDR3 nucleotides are TGTGCCAGCAGCCGAGGGGGAAGGGCCGGGGAGCTGTTTTTT. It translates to CASSRGGRAGELFF.